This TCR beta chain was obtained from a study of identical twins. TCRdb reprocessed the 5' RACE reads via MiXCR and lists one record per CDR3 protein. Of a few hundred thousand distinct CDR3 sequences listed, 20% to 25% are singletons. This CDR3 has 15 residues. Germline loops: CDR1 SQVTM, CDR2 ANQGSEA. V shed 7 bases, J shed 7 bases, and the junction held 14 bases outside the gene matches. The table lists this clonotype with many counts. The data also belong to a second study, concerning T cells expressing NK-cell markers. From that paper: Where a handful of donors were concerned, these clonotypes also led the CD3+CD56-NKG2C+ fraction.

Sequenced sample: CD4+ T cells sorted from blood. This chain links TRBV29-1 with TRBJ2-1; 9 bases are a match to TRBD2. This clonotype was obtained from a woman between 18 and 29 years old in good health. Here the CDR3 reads CSAMRLAEPRNEQFF. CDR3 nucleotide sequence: TGCAGCGCAATGAGACTAGCGGAGCCCAGGAATGAGCAGTTCTTC.